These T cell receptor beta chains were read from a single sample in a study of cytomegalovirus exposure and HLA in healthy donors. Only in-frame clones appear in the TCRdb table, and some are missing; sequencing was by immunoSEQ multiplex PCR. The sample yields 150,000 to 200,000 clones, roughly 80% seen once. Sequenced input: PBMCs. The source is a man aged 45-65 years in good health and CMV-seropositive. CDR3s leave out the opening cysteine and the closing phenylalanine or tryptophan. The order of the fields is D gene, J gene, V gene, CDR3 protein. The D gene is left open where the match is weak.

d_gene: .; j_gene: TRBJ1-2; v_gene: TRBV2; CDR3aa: ASTTGPGYGYT
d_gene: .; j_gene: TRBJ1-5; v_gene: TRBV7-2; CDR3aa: ASSLEGVQPQH
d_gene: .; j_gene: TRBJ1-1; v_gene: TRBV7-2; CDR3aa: ASSLGFGGRAF
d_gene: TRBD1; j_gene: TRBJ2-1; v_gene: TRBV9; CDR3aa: ASSPDETGDGDEQF
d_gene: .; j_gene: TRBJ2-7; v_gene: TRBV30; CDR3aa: AWRPGHGTYEQY
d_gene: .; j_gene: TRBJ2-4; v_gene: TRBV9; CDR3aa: ASSVGGRHIEGENIQY
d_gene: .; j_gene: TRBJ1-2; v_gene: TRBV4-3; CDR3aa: ASSQDFGNYGYT
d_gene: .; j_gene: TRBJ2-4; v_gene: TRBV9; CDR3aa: ASSVGGGLAKNIQY
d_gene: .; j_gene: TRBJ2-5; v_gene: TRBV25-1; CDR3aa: ASSEYISQGPQETQY
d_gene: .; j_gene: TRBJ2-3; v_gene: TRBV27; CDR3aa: ASSLLGVPGRSTDTQY
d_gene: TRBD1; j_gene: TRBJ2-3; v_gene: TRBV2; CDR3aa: ASSVSRQGTDTQY
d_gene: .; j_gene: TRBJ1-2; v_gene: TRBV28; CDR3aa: ASRTSGNGYT
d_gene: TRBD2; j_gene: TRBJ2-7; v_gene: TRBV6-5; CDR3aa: ASSRDLAGTYEQY
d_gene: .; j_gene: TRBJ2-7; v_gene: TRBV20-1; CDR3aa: SAMTQGEQY
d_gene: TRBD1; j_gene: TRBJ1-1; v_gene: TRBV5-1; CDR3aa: ASSRDRSHNTEAF
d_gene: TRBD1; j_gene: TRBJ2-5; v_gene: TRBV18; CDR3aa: ASSPGQGFETQY
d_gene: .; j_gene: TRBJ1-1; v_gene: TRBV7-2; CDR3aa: ASSPQAGDTEAF
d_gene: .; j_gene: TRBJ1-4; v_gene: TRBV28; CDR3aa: ASSPPPQRNEKLF
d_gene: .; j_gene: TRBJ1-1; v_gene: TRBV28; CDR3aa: ASSSGGGGWTEAF
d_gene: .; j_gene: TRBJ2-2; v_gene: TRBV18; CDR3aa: ASSPPSRANTGELF
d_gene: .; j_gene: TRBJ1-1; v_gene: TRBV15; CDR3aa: ATSLYLNTEAF